This T cell receptor (beta chain) derives from a study of Ad26.COV2.S vaccination and SARS-CoV-2 variants. Overall study context: The authors gave Ad26.COV2.S intramuscularly, either once or twice 56 days apart.

CDR3 size: 15 residues. Germline V gives CDR1 SGHTA, CDR2 FQGNSA. Unmatched junction bases numbered 2, after V lost 4 bases and J lost 4 bases. The data were produced by immunoSEQ multiplex PCR, yet TCRdb's version contains in-frame clones alone and is incomplete. This sample has 300,000 to 500,000 clones, with 75% to 90% found just once. Sample treatment: some 19 received Ad26.COV2.S at low or high dose, single or two shots; several received placebo; per-sample allocation not given. Sampling was performed 63 days after the first vaccine or placebo injection. Boston supplied an adult donor aged 18-55 years.

This material consisted of peripheral blood, taken in a trial of Ad26.COV2.S vaccine versus placebo. This chain uses TRBV7-2 with TRBJ2-2; 11 nucleotides align to TRBD2. The receptor's source is a person aged 18 to 59 who received the Ad26.COV2.S COVID-19 vaccine or a placebo. CDR3 protein: CASSSSGGLTGELFF. The CDR3 DNA sequence: TGTGCCAGCAGCTCTAGCGGGGGGCTCACCGGGGAGCTGTTTTTT.